The next 30 T cell receptor beta chains were all read from a single sample in a study of blood T cell repertoires in COVID-19. Repertoires were generated with immunoSEQ multiplex PCR, while TCRdb's copy carries only in-frame clones and drops some. There are over 85,000 clones in the sample; more than 85% occur only once, and roughly 5.1% lies in the top ten. Sequences were obtained from peripheral blood. Source of these receptors: a man aged 40-49 years with acute or convalescent COVID-19.

Details on this clone: Germline and junction disagree at one end, which may indicate a read error. This chain uses TRBV7-7 with TRBJ2-3; 13 nucleotides align to TRBD2. This CDR3 is built from 16 residues. CDR1 SSHAT and CDR2 FNYEAQ come from the germline V gene (reference sequence). The CDR3 spells CASSLGLAGDTDTQYF. DNA of the CDR3: TGTGCTAGCAGCCTAGGACTAGCGGGGGACACAGATACGCAGTATTTT. Together with reference TRBV7-7 and TRBJ2-3, the CDR3 gives the full variable domain: GAGVSQSPRYKVTKRGQDVTLRCDPISSHATLYWYQQALGQGPEFLTYFNYEAQPDKSGLPSDRFSAERPEGSISTLTIQRTEQRDSAMYRCASSLGLAGDTDTQYFGPGTRLTVL.

The chain uses TRBV29-1 and TRBJ1-1; no firm D call. Germline values: CDR1 SQVTM, CDR2 ANQGSEA. The CDR3 has 12 residues. Deletions cut 1 base from V and 5 bases from J, with 8 bases between. CDR3 in amino acids: CSVEVAGTEAFF. The DNA of the CDR3 is TGCAGCGTTGAAGTTGCGGGGACTGAAGCTTTCTTT.

The chain employs TRBV12-3 or TRBV12-4 and TRBJ1-2; 7 nucleotides align to TRBD1. This CDR3 comprises 12 residues. Trimming at V came to 6 bases and at J to 9 bases, leaving 7 bases not matched to a gene. The DNA for the CDR3 is TGTGCCAGCAGCCGGGACAGCCTGAGCTACACCTTC. This gives the protein CASSRDSLSYTF.

The chain recombines TRBV27 with TRBJ1-5; weak D call: TRBD1 (5 bases). The CDR3 is made up of 14 amino acids. Germline values: CDR1 MNHEY, CDR2 SMNVEV (reference sequence). Trimming removed 6 bases at V and 0 bases at J, with 9 bases between. CDR3 protein: CASRGPFSNQPQHF. The CDR3 DNA reads as TGTGCCAGCAGGGGGCCGTTTAGCAATCAGCCCCAGCATTTT.

The chain employs TRBV30 and TRBJ1-6; D perhaps matches TRBD1 (5 bases). The germline gives CDR1 GTSNPN, CDR2 SVGIG (reference sequence). There are 13 residues in the CDR3. Trimming cost V 1 base and J 7 bases, with 8 bases left between them. The CDR3 reads CAWSGQYNSPLHF. The CDR3 DNA follows: TGTGCCTGGAGTGGACAGTACAATTCACCCCTCCACTTT.

This clone was counted a few times. The chain uses TRBV3-1 (or the pseudogene TRBV3-2) and TRBJ1-1; possible D gene TRBD1, 5 bases. Trimming removed 1 base from V and 1 base from J, with 10 bases in between. The CDR3 has 15 residues. Germline V lookup: CDR1 LGHDT, CDR2 YNNKEL (reference sequence). The CDR3 is CASSQVPGENTEAFF. The CDR3 DNA reads as TGTGCCAGCAGCCAAGTTCCGGGGGAGAACACTGAAGCTTTCTTT.

This sequence joins TRBV6-5 and TRBJ1-2; 8 positions agree with TRBD1. This CDR3 spans 14 amino acids. The germline gives CDR1 MNHEY, CDR2 SVGAGI. Germline trimming cut 4 bases from V and 4 bases from J; bases unmatched to any gene: 5. CDR3 bases: TGTGCCAGCAGTTTCGGACAGGGACGCTATGGCTACACCTTC. As protein: CASSFGQGRYGYTF.

This chain links TRBV14 with TRBJ2-7; D is undetermined. The CDR3 is 14 residues long. The germline V and J ends were trimmed by 3 bases and 2 bases, with 11 bases remaining between them. Germline V gives CDR1 SGHDN, CDR2 FVKESK. In DNA form, the CDR3 reads TGTGCCAGCAGCCAGAGCCAAGGAGCCTACGAGCAGTACTTC. Amino acid sequence: CASSQSQGAYEQYF.

The chain recombines TRBV5-8 with TRBJ2-1, with unresolved D. The germline gives CDR1 SGHTS, CDR2 YDEGEE. The CDR3 covers 14 residues. V lost 6 bases to trimming and J lost 5 bases, with 15 bases between them. The CDR3 nucleotides are TGTGCCAGCATTTCGCCTAAAAAGAACAATGAGCAGTTCTTC. It encodes CASISPKKNNEQFF. The whole variable domain, filled in from reference TRBV5-8 and TRBJ2-1, reads EAGVTQSPTHLIKTRGQQATLRCSPISGHTSVYWYQQALGLGLQFLLWYDEGEERNRGNFPPRFSGRQFPNYSSELNVNALELEDSALYLCASISPKKNNEQFFGPGTRLTVL.

The V and J genes are TRBV19 and TRBJ2-3; TRBD2 agrees at 10 bases. J was trimmed by 0 bases and V by 5 bases; bases with no gene match: 11. Germline values: CDR1 LNHDA, CDR2 SQIVND (reference sequence). The CDR3 sequence is 18 residues long. The CDR3 nucleotides are TGTGCCAGTAGTCGACCCAATAGCGGGAGGTCTAGCACAGATACGCAGTATTTT. It translates to CASSRPNSGRSSTDTQYF.

The chain joins TRBV5-4 to TRBJ2-2, with D possibly TRBD2 on 5 matching bases. Germline V gene sequence: CDR1 SGHNT, CDR2 YYREEE (reference sequence). Trimming pared 5 bases from V and 4 bases from J, leaving 12 bases between. The CDR3 has 14 residues. The DNA of the CDR3 is TGTGCCAGCAGTTTCGATACTAGCACCGGGGAGCTGTTTTTT. Translation: CASSFDTSTGELFF.

The V and J genes are TRBV5-1 and TRBJ2-7; 9 nucleotides align to TRBD1. There are 15 residues in the CDR3. In germline, CDR1 is SGHRS, CDR2 YFSETQ. The junction had 9 bases not matched to a gene; V was cut back by 4 bases and J by 4 bases. As DNA, the CDR3 is TGCGCCAGCAGCGTCGACCGGGACAGGGAGTACGAGCAGTACTTC. This gives the protein CASSVDRDREYEQYF.

This clone turned up a few times. This chain uses TRBV11-3 with TRBJ2-3, with 11 positions matching TRBD2. CDR1 is SGHNT, CDR2 YENEEA, per germline. The length of the CDR3 is 16 residues. The V and J ends lost 4 bases and 3 bases, in that order; junction bases with no gene match: 6. The CDR3 region is CASSYRLAGKTDTQYF. The CDR3 DNA reads as TGTGCCAGCAGCTACCGACTAGCGGGGAAAACAGATACGCAGTATTTT.

The rearrangement joins TRBV12-5 to TRBJ1-4; D perhaps matches TRBD1 (5 bases). This CDR3 contains 16 residues. With 2 bases removed from V and 0 bases from J, the gap between germline ends came to 10 bases. CDR1 and CDR2 (germline): LGHNT, FRNRAP. The chain's CDR3 is CASGLTRTSTNEKLFF. The CDR3 nucleotides read TGTGCTAGTGGTTTGACAAGGACATCAACTAATGAAAAACTGTTTTTT.

The rearrangement links TRBV29-1 to TRBJ1-1; 10 nucleotides line up with TRBD1. The ends lost 3 bases at V and 7 bases at J; junction bases unmatched: 5. The germline gives CDR1 SQVTM, CDR2 ANQGSEA. This CDR3 comprises 13 residues. The CDR3 DNA follows: TGCAGCGTTGAGGACAGGGGGAAAGATGAAGCTTTCTTT. This sequence encodes CSVEDRGKDEAFF.

This chain joins TRBV5-4 and TRBJ2-7; maybe TRBD2 (5 bases). This CDR3 is built from 13 residues. The germline V gene encodes CDR1 SGHNT and CDR2 YYREEE (reference sequence). The V end was cut by 0 bases, the J end by 4 bases, with 8 bases between. CDR3 amino acids: CASSLESGYEQYF. As DNA, the CDR3 is TGTGCCAGCAGCTTGGAAAGCGGATACGAGCAGTACTTC.

The chain uses TRBV29-1 and TRBJ2-4; D may be TRBD1 (6 bases). V shed 0 bases and J shed 9 bases, with 21 bases lying between them. The CDR3 has 16 amino acids. CDR1 and CDR2 (germline): SQVTM, ANQGSEA. DNA for the CDR3: TGCAGCGTTGAAGATTTGGGGGCGAGCATTGAAGGCATTCAGTACTTC. Encoded protein: CSVEDLGASIEGIQYF.

This clone was found a few times. The chain carries TRBV3-1 (or the pseudogene TRBV3-2) and TRBJ2-7; TRBD1 might be the D (7 bases). The CDR3 runs 14 residues. V was cut by 3 bases and J by 7 bases, with 16 bases left in between. Germline-derived CDR1 and CDR2 are LGHDT and YNNKEL (reference sequence). CDR3 loop: CASSHDPTGREQYF. CDR3 bases: TGTGCCAGCAGCCACGACCCGACAGGGAGGGAGCAGTACTTC.

The J gene is TRBJ2-1, the V gene TRBV6-4, with 12 positions matching TRBD1. This CDR3 has 15 residues. The V gene's germline CDR1 is MRHNA and CDR2 SNTAGT. J was trimmed by 8 bases and V by 3 bases; bases with no gene match: 5. The CDR3 is CASSEGTGGWDEQFF. The DNA for the CDR3 is TGTGCCAGCAGTGAGGGGACAGGGGGCTGGGATGAGCAGTTCTTC.

The chain uses TRBV2 and TRBJ1-2; D is possibly TRBD1 (5 bases). The V end lost 5 bases, the J end lost 0 bases, and 7 bases lay between the germline ends. This CDR3 is built from 13 residues. Germline loops: CDR1 SNHLY, CDR2 FYNNEI. CDR3 loop: CASSMDTNYGYTF. CDR3 nucleotide sequence: TGTGCCAGCAGTATGGACACTAACTATGGCTACACCTTC.

The rearrangement joins TRBV3-1 (or the pseudogene TRBV3-2) to TRBJ1-1; TRBD1 aligns across 11 bases. Germline CDR1 and CDR2: LGHDT and YNNKEL (reference sequence). The CDR3 is 15 residues long. V gave up 1 base and J gave up 5 bases; unmatched junction bases: 3. The CDR3 coding sequence is TGTGCCAGCAGCCAAGGCGGGACAGGGGGTACTGAAGCTTTCTTT. Protein product: CASSQGGTGGTEAFF.

This chain links TRBV3-1 (or the pseudogene TRBV3-2) with TRBJ1-2; D gene unclear. This CDR3 is 15 amino acids long. Trimming stripped 1 base from V and 2 bases from J, with 11 bases between. The germline gives CDR1 LGHDT, CDR2 YNNKEL (reference sequence). The CDR3 loop reads CASSQGEGVNYGYTF. DNA for the CDR3: TGTGCCAGCAGCCAAGGTGAGGGTGTCAACTATGGCTACACCTTC.

The DNA of the CDR3 is TGTGCCAGCAGTTTAGTCGGGGGGCAAAGCTATGGCTACACCTTC. This gives the protein CASSLVGGQSYGYTF. The V gene is TRBV27, the J gene TRBJ1-2, with D possibly matching TRBD1 (6 bases). V was clipped by 2 bases and J by 4 bases, with 14 bases between them. The CDR3 runs to 15 residues. Per germline, CDR1 MNHEY and CDR2 SMNVEV (reference sequence).

The chain links TRBV6-6 to TRBJ2-2; tentative D call: TRBD1 (5 bases). V was pared by 6 bases and J by 5 bases, with 10 bases between. Per the germline V gene, CDR1 is MNHNY and CDR2 is SVGAGI (reference sequence). CDR3 length: 13 amino acids. The CDR3 coding sequence is TGTGCCAGCAGATCCACAGGAACCGGGGAGCTGTTTTTT. Translated: CASRSTGTGELFF.

The rearrangement joins TRBV11-3 to TRBJ2-7; TRBD2 aligns across 7 bases. V was pared by 0 bases and J by 3 bases, with 5 bases of the junction left unmatched. Germline CDR1 and CDR2: SGHNT and YENEEA. The CDR3 is 15 amino acids. The DNA for the CDR3 is TGTGCCAGCAGCTTAGAGCATGGGAGGGACTACGAGCAGTACTTC. The encoded protein is CASSLEHGRDYEQYF.

The chain uses TRBV9 and TRBJ2-7; 9 bases fit TRBD2. V shed 0 bases, J shed 6 bases, and the junction held 7 bases outside the gene matches. The CDR3 is 15 amino acids. Germline loops: CDR1 SGDLS, CDR2 YYNGEE. CDR3 nucleotide sequence: TGTGCCAGCAGCGTAGAAGGTAGCGGGGGACGCGAGCAGTACTTC. This gives the protein CASSVEGSGGREQYF.

V and J are TRBV5-1 and TRBJ2-1; D possibly corresponds to TRBD2 (7 bases). Germline-derived CDR1 and CDR2 are SGHRS and YFSETQ. The CDR3 loop spans 15 amino acids. Trimming cost V 1 base and J 5 bases, with 13 bases left between them. CDR3 protein: CASSLRGAYDNEQFF. The DNA for the CDR3 is TGCGCCAGCAGCTTGCGGGGGGCGTATGACAATGAGCAGTTCTTC.

The chain couples TRBV15 to TRBJ2-7; D perhaps matches TRBD2 (5 bases). Per germline, CDR1 LNHNV and CDR2 YYDKDF (reference sequence). V lost 5 bases to trimming and J lost 1 base, with 12 bases between them. The CDR3 spans 14 residues. The CDR3 DNA reads as TGTGCCACCAGCCCCCGGGAAGGGTCCTACGAGCAGTACTTC. Translating it yields CATSPREGSYEQYF.

The genes are TRBV19 and TRBJ2-5, with 12 bases lining up with TRBD1. The CDR3 loop spans 13 amino acids. V was pared by 8 bases and J by 7 bases, with 5 bases of the junction left unmatched. CDR1 LNHDA and CDR2 SQIVND come from the germline V gene (reference sequence). CDR3 DNA sequence: TGTGCCAGTGGGACAGGGGGCACAGGGACCCAGTACTTC. Amino acids: CASGTGGTGTQYF. The full variable domain, rest sourced from reference TRBV19 and TRBJ2-5, is DGGITQSPKYLFRKEGQNVTLSCEQNLNHDAMYWYRQDPGQGLRLIYYSQIVNDFQKGDIAEGYSVSREKKESFPLTVTSAQKNPTAFYLCASGTGGTGTQYFGPGTRLLVL.

This chain uses TRBV7-9 with TRBJ2-1, with TRBD2 matching 8 bases. Germline V gene data show CDR1 as SEHNR and CDR2 as FQNEAQ (reference sequence). The CDR3 has 13 residues. After removal of 4 bases from V and 8 bases from J, the junction contained 4 bases not matched to a gene. For the CDR3, the DNA is TGTGCCAGCAGCTCTCGGGGGGGCGATGAGCAGTTCTTC. The encoded protein is CASSSRGGDEQFF.